The source of this T cell receptor (beta chain) is a study of STAT5B mutations in CD4+ large granular lymphocyte leukemia. Germline values: CDR1 MNHEY, CDR2 SVGAGI. V lost 7 bases and J 8 bases, leaving 14 bases between the germline ends. The CDR3 runs to 12 residues. This clone was observed a handful of times. Its antigen remains unknown. General study results and limits: Main leukemic clonotypes were patient-specific, but roughly 23% appeared at low frequency elsewhere.

Per the study methods: Productive clonotypes were detectable down to 2.59 x 10-5 frequency. TCRdb keeps only in-frame clones here, not all; method: immunoSEQ multiplex PCR. The V and J calls and clone size were taken over from that table, and D and trimming were inferred from the DNA. The sample has under 40,000 clones; less than 75% are singletons. Sequenced input: CD4+ T cells from blood buffy coats. The V and J genes are TRBV6-5 and TRBJ1-2, with D tentatively TRBD1 (5 bases). The clonotype comes from a human donor in good health. The CDR3 sequence is CASTEGSRGYTF. As DNA, the CDR3 is TGTGCCAGCACCGAGGGGTCAAGAGGCTACACCTTC.